A single sample is the source of the 26 T cell receptor beta chains below, sequenced in a study of Tregs in tolerant kidney transplant recipients. Sequencing was performed with immunoSEQ multiplex PCR; in TCRdb, only in-frame clones are kept and a portion is missing. The sample has 110,000 or so clones, 92% seen once; the top ten hold less than 0.7%. The specimen was CD4+ T cells from blood. The receptors here all came from a human donor in good health.

The V and J genes are TRBV29-1 and TRBJ1-2, with 11 bases identical to TRBD1. The ends lost 6 bases at V and 4 bases at J; junction bases unmatched: 4. Looked up from germline, CDR1 is SQVTM and CDR2 is ANQGSEA. There are 13 residues in the CDR3. The CDR3 spells CSVGQGAGYGYTF. The DNA for the CDR3 is TGCAGCGTCGGACAGGGGGCGGGCTATGGCTACACCTTC.

Concerning this clone itself: Other DNA sequences in the same sample also yield this CDR3. CDR3 nucleotide sequence: TGCAGCGTTGAAAGACAGGGGAGGGAGACCCAGTACTTC. Translating gives CSVERQGRETQYF. The chain employs TRBV29-1 and TRBJ2-5; 8 bases line up with TRBD1. Germline assignment: CDR1 SQVTM and CDR2 ANQGSEA. The CDR3 extends over 13 amino acids. With V trimmed by 2 bases and J by 5 bases, 4 bases remained unmatched. The variable domain in full, completed from reference TRBV29-1 and TRBJ2-5, reads SAVISQKPSRDICQRGTSLTIQCQVDSQVTMMFWYRQQPGQSLTLIATANQGSEATYESGFVIDKFPISRPNLTFSTLTVSNMSPEDSSIYLCSVERQGRETQYFGPGTRLLVL.

This clone is a singleton in its sample. The chain combines TRBV7-9 with TRBJ1-2; D is undetermined. Germline V gives CDR1 SEHNR, CDR2 FQNEAQ (reference sequence). The CDR3 is 14 amino acids. V gave up 2 bases and J gave up 4 bases, with 11 bases separating them. This chain's CDR3 is CASSLIASPYGYTF. The CDR3 coding sequence is TGTGCCAGCAGCTTAATCGCCAGTCCCTATGGCTACACCTTC. The full variable domain, its missing parts supplied by reference TRBV7-9 and TRBJ1-2, is DTGVSQNPRHKITKRGQNVTFRCDPISEHNRLYWYRQTLGQGPEFLTYFQNEAQLEKSRLLSDRFSAERPKGSFSTLEIQRTEQGDSAMYLCASSLIASPYGYTFGSGTRLTVV.

The genes are TRBV5-1 and TRBJ2-1, with 11 bases fitting TRBD2. The V and J ends lost 4 bases and 7 bases, in that order; junction bases with no gene match: 7. The CDR3 sequence is 15 residues long. CDR1 SGHRS and CDR2 YFSETQ come from the germline V gene. CDR3 region: CASSPRLAGGNEQFF. The CDR3 region has the DNA TGCGCCAGCAGCCCTCGTTTAGCGGGGGGGAATGAGCAGTTCTTC.

With respect to this clone: One end of the junction fails to match germline, which may point to a read error. The V and J genes are TRBV7-3 and TRBJ2-1; D may match TRBD1 or TRBD2 (6 bases each). In germline, CDR1 is SGHTA, CDR2 FQGTGA. The CDR3 is 16 amino acids. The CDR3 DNA reads TGTGCCAGCAGCCTAACTAGCCAAACAGGGTCCAATGAGCAGTTCTTC. Protein product: CASSLTSQTGSNEQFF.

This sequence joins TRBV29-1 and TRBJ1-2, with D possibly TRBD1 on 6 matching bases. The CDR3 covers 14 residues. The V gene lost 5 bases and the J gene lost 3 bases, with 16 bases spanning the gap. CDR1 and CDR2 from the germline V gene are SQVTM and ANQGSEA. CDR3 in DNA: TGCAGCGTTACCCTGGGGGACACTCACTATGGCTACACCTTC. Translating it yields CSVTLGDTHYGYTF.

This clone was recorded once. The V gene is TRBV18, the J gene TRBJ2-5, with TRBD1 matching 9 bases. There are 15 residues in the CDR3. Germline CDR1 reads KGHSH; CDR2 reads LQKENI. The trim removed 5 bases at V and 0 bases at J, leaving 4 bases unmatched. CDR3 protein: CASSIGTGNQETQYF. In DNA form, the CDR3 reads TGTGCCAGCTCAATCGGGACAGGGAACCAAGAGACCCAGTACTTC.

The chain carries TRBV25-1 and TRBJ1-5; TRBD1 might be the D (6 bases). The V gene lost 6 bases and the J gene lost 1 base, with 19 bases spanning the gap. The CDR3 contains 17 residues. Germline V lookup: CDR1 MGHDK, CDR2 SYGVNS. The CDR3 DNA is TGTGCCAGCAGGGGGTCCGGAGGGGGGCGAAGCAATCAGCCCCAGCATTTT. Its translation is CASRGSGGGRSNQPQHF.

The chain has TRBV29-1 and TRBJ1-2; 12 nucleotides agree with TRBD1. CDR1 and CDR2 (germline): SQVTM, ANQGSEA. The V and J ends lost 7 bases and 7 bases, in that order; junction bases with no gene match: 7. The CDR3 extends over 13 amino acids. The CDR3 is CSAWGQGASGYTF. The CDR3 DNA is TGCAGCGCCTGGGGACAGGGGGCGAGTGGCTACACCTTC.

The gene calls are TRBV7-9 and TRBJ2-3; TRBD2 agrees at 11 bases. With V trimmed by 3 bases and J by 3 bases, 2 bases remained unmatched. Germline V gene lookup returns CDR1 SEHNR and CDR2 FQNEAQ (reference sequence). The CDR3 length is 15 residues. CDR3 loop: CASSLSSGRTDTQYF. The CDR3 nucleotides are TGTGCCAGCAGCTTGTCTAGCGGGAGGACAGATACGCAGTATTTT. The full variable domain, its missing parts supplied by reference TRBV7-9 and TRBJ2-3, is DTGVSQNPRHKITKRGQNVTFRCDPISEHNRLYWYRQTLGQGPEFLTYFQNEAQLEKSRLLSDRFSAERPKGSFSTLEIQRTEQGDSAMYLCASSLSSGRTDTQYFGPGTRLTVL.

The chain recombines TRBV18 with TRBJ2-2; 9 bases agree with TRBD1. CDR3 length: 16 residues. CDR1 is KGHSH, CDR2 LQKENI, per germline. Trimming cost V 2 bases and J 6 bases; bases outside gene matches: 7. CDR3 DNA sequence: TGTGCCAGCTCACCATCGGGACAGGGATTCCCCGGGGAGCTGTTTTTT. Encoded protein: CASSPSGQGFPGELFF.

This clone was seen just once. V gene TRBV5-5 combines with J gene TRBJ2-1; D is unclear. This CDR3 region has 13 residues. Trimming removed 5 bases at V and 1 base at J, with 7 bases between. Germline values: CDR1 SGHKS, CDR2 YYEKEE (reference sequence). CDR3: CASRGISYNEQFF. The CDR3 coding sequence is TGTGCCAGCAGAGGGATTTCCTACAATGAGCAGTTCTTC.

J is TRBJ2-7 and V is TRBV5-4; TRBD1 or TRBD2 may be the D gene (6 bases each). Trimming removed 4 bases at V and 0 bases at J, with 20 bases between. CDR1 is SGHNT, CDR2 YYREEE, per germline (reference sequence). The CDR3 has 17 residues. DNA of the CDR3: TGTGCCAGCAGCCGGGGGCCGGTGTCCAGAAGCTCCTACGAGCAGTACTTC. It encodes CASSRGPVSRSSYEQYF.

This chain joins TRBV9 and TRBJ2-5, with a weak D call TRBD1 (6 bases). The CDR3 totals 13 residues. Looked up from germline, CDR1 is SGDLS and CDR2 is YYNGEE. Trimming took off 0 bases at V and 4 bases at J, with 7 bases between the two ends. This CDR3 is CASSVGGRETQYF. CDR3 bases: TGTGCCAGCAGCGTAGGGGGGCGAGAGACCCAGTACTTC.

The chain recombines TRBV5-1 with TRBJ2-7, with D perhaps assigned TRBD1 or TRBD2 (5 bases each). CDR1 and CDR2 (germline): SGHRS, YFSETQ. V dropped 4 bases and J dropped 4 bases, with 12 bases sitting between them. The CDR3 contains 13 residues. CDR3 in DNA: TGCGCCAGCAGCGGGACGAATCCTTACGAGCAGTACTTC. Its protein is CASSGTNPYEQYF. Looking up the rest from reference TRBV5-1 and TRBJ2-7 gives the full variable domain: KAGVTQTPRYLIKTRGQQVTLSCSPISGHRSVSWYQQTPGQGLQFLFEYFSETQRNKGNFPGRFSGRQFSNSRSEMNVSTLELGDSALYLCASSGTNPYEQYFGPGTRLTVT.

This clone was seen a single time. The V call is TRBV7-9, the J call TRBJ2-5; 7 bases align to TRBD1. Looked up from germline, CDR1 is SEHNR and CDR2 is FQNEAQ (reference sequence). The CDR3 loop spans 14 amino acids. The J segment lost 9 bases and the V segment lost 5 bases, leaving 12 bases of the junction unmatched. The DNA for the CDR3 is TGTGCCAGCAGCCCTCTAAGGGGGCGTGGGGCCCAGTACTTC. It translates to CASSPLRGRGAQYF.

The chain uses TRBV5-1 and TRBJ2-1; D is unclear. Per the germline V gene, CDR1 is SGHRS and CDR2 is YFSETQ. This CDR3 has 15 amino acids. V lost 1 base and J lost 3, with 11 bases in between. The CDR3 loop reads CASSLQRANYNEQFF. The CDR3 DNA reads TGCGCCAGCAGCTTGCAGCGAGCCAACTACAATGAGCAGTTCTTC.

V and J are TRBV9 and TRBJ2-3; 10 nucleotides line up with TRBD2. The CDR3 contains 15 residues. V lost 4 bases and J lost 6; bases outside the gene matches: 8. Germline values: CDR1 SGDLS, CDR2 YYNGEE. CDR3 region: CASSPPSGRGDTQYF. DNA of the CDR3: TGTGCCAGCAGCCCCCCTAGCGGGAGAGGGGATACGCAGTATTTT.

The J gene is TRBJ1-1, the V gene TRBV6-1; 8 bases line up with TRBD1. This CDR3 region has 14 residues. CDR1 and CDR2 from the germline V gene are MNHNS and SASEGT. V gave up 11 bases and J gave up 1 base; unmatched junction bases: 9. The CDR3 DNA reads as TGTGCCGGCTCGTCAGGGGGCACGAACACTGAAGCTTTCTTT. As protein: CAGSSGGTNTEAFF.

The V gene is TRBV7-6, the J gene TRBJ1-1, with 10 bases fitting TRBD1. Trimming cost V 3 bases and J 1 base; bases outside gene matches: 2. CDR3 length: 15 amino acids. CDR1 and CDR2 from the germline V gene are SGHVS and FNYEAQ. The CDR3 DNA reads as TGTGCCAGCAGCTTGAGGGACAGGGGGAACACTGAAGCTTTCTTT. As protein: CASSLRDRGNTEAFF.

The table lists this clone with a count of one. V usage is TRBV6-1 and J usage is TRBJ2-1; tentative D call: TRBD1 (6 bases). The ends were cut back, 3 bases at V and 6 bases at J, with 12 bases in the middle. The CDR3 has 14 amino acids. Germline V gene lookup returns CDR1 MNHNS and CDR2 SASEGT. CDR3 DNA: TGTGCCAGCAGTGAGCAGGGGCAAAGCAATGAGCAGTTCTTC. It codes for CASSEQGQSNEQFF.

The gene calls are TRBV5-1 and TRBJ2-3; 10 bases are shared with TRBD2. CDR3 length equals 16 residues. J lost 2 bases, V lost 5 bases, and 8 bases had no gene match. The germline gives CDR1 SGHRS, CDR2 YFSETQ. This CDR3 reads CASRRGLADLTDTQYF. DNA for the CDR3: TGCGCCAGCAGGCGAGGACTAGCGGACCTCACAGATACGCAGTATTTT.

The chain uses TRBV5-1 and TRBJ2-5; 8 bases fit TRBD1. The CDR3 has 14 residues. J gave up 5 bases and V 4 bases, and 7 bases lay outside the gene matches. The V gene's germline CDR1 is SGHRS and CDR2 YFSETQ. The CDR3 region has the DNA TGCGCCAGCAGCAACCAGGGGGCTCGGGAGACCCAGTACTTC. Its protein product is CASSNQGARETQYF.

The chain couples TRBV2 to TRBJ1-1, with D tentatively TRBD1 (6 bases). V was clipped by 4 bases and J by 3 bases, with 15 bases between them. CDR3 size: 15 residues. Germline CDR1 is SNHLY and CDR2 is FYNNEI. The CDR3: CASSAQGIRDTEAFF. The CDR3, as DNA: TGTGCCAGCAGTGCCCAGGGGATTAGGGACACTGAAGCTTTCTTT.

The sample holds one count of this clone. The chain uses TRBV10-3 and TRBJ2-7; no clear D. The V gene lost 3 bases and the J gene lost 0 bases, with 12 bases spanning the gap. This CDR3 has 15 amino acids. The germline V gene has CDR1 ENHRY and CDR2 SYGVKD. The CDR3 DNA follows: TGTGCCATCAGTGATTATGCGGCCTCCTCCTACGAGCAGTACTTC. It codes for CAISDYAASSYEQYF.

This chain uses TRBV11-1 with TRBJ2-7, with D possibly being TRBD1 (5 bases). V was pared by 0 bases and J by 5 bases, with 8 bases between. The CDR3 length is 13 residues. Germline lookup yields CDR1 SGHAT and CDR2 FQDESV (reference sequence). The CDR3 region has the DNA TGTGCCAGCAGCTTAGCGGTCAGGGACGAGCAGTACTTC. It translates to CASSLAVRDEQYF.